The source of this T cell receptor beta chain is a study of cytomegalovirus exposure and HLA in healthy donors. Study overall: Earlier findings included roughly 120 million unique TCR beta sequences obtained from about 180 million T cells.

60 Vbeta and 13 Jbeta primers were used in PCR. Some clones are missing from TCRdb's copy, which holds only in-frame ones; the method was immunoSEQ multiplex PCR. Of over 130,000 clones listed, approximately 70% were seen once; the top ten hold over 5%. Germline CDR1 is SGHAT and CDR2 is FQDESV (reference sequence). The CDR3 length is 16 residues. Trimming at V came to 8 bases and at J to 7 bases, leaving 12 bases not matched to a gene. Sequencing used PBMCs. The clonotype originates from a woman aged 55-70 years in good health and CMV-seronegative. The chain employs TRBV11-1 and TRBJ2-1; 12 bases are shared with TRBD2. The CDR3 nucleotides read TGTGCCAGCTCCTCTAGCGGGAGGGCCGGGGGTAATGAGCAGTTCTTC. Its translation: CASSSSGRAGGNEQFF.